Each of the 7 T cell receptor beta chains below was sequenced from the same sample in a study of cytomegalovirus exposure and HLA in healthy donors. With 60 Vbeta and 13 Jbeta primers, the PCR was carried out. Using immunoSEQ multiplex PCR, the repertoire was profiled, and TCRdb retains in-frame clones only, with some absent. The sample records approximately 280,000 clones, about 90% being singletons. Sequences were obtained from PBMCs. Receptors originate from a woman aged 18-29 years in good health and CMV-seronegative.

The sample holds one count of this clone. The V gene is TRBV11-2, the J gene TRBJ1-1; 7 positions agree with TRBD1. V shed 5 bases, J shed 2 bases, and the junction held 14 bases outside the gene matches. This CDR3 has 17 residues. Germline V lookup: CDR1 SGHAT, CDR2 FQNNGV. The CDR3 DNA reads TGTGCCAGCAGCAAAAGGGACAGCGATCAGAAAAACACTGAAGCTTTCTTT. Translation: CASSKRDSDQKNTEAFF.

J is TRBJ2-7 and V is TRBV5-1; 9 bases agree with TRBD1. The CDR3 covers 16 residues. Germline V lookup: CDR1 SGHRS, CDR2 YFSETQ. Losses at the gene ends were 2 bases for V and 3 bases for J; bases not matched to a gene: 9. CDR3 protein: CASSFIPGQGYYEQYF. The CDR3 DNA reads as TGCGCCAGCAGCTTCATTCCGGGACAGGGCTACTACGAGCAGTACTTC.

A word on this clone: The germline gene is not matched at one end of the junction; a read error may be the cause. This rearrangement joins TRBV7-3 to TRBJ2-7, with 10 bases aligning to TRBD1. CDR1 is SGHTA, CDR2 FQGTGA, per germline. The CDR3 loop spans 13 amino acids. In DNA, the CDR3 is TGTTCCAGCAGCTCGACAGGGGGCAACGAGCAGTACTTC. Translating gives CSSSSTGGNEQYF.

This chain uses TRBV7-3 with TRBJ2-3, with 12 positions matching TRBD1. The germline CDR1 and CDR2 sequences are SGHTA and FQGTGA. This CDR3 comprises 16 residues. V gave up 5 bases and J gave up 5 bases; unmatched junction bases: 8. CDR3 in amino acids: CASSPRDRGRGDTQYF. The CDR3 DNA is TGTGCCAGCAGCCCAAGGGACAGGGGGCGGGGAGATACGCAGTATTTT.

On this clone: A read error may account for a junction end that differs from germline. The V call is TRBV19, the J call TRBJ1-1; D gene unclear. The CDR3 extends over 13 amino acids. Germline CDR1 and CDR2: LNHDA and SQIVND (reference sequence). Here the CDR3 DNA reads TGTGCCGGTAGTGCCGACAAGAACACTGAAGCTTTCTTT. Its translation is CAGSADKNTEAFF.

The chain couples TRBV5-1 to TRBJ2-7; possible D gene TRBD1, 5 bases. Per the germline V gene, CDR1 is SGHRS and CDR2 is YFSETQ. The CDR3 extends over 14 amino acids. Trimming cost V 0 bases and J 3 bases, with 10 bases left between them. The DNA of the CDR3 is TGCGCCAGCAGCTTGGAACCCGACAGCTACGAGCAGTACTTC. This translates into CASSLEPDSYEQYF.

This chain uses TRBV4-1 with TRBJ1-5, with 11 bases identical to TRBD1. V shed 3 bases and J 0 bases; nucleotides not matched to a gene: 10. The CDR3 runs 19 residues. Looked up from germline, CDR1 is MGHRA and CDR2 is YSYEKL. The CDR3 coding sequence is TGCGCCAGCAGCCAGGAGGACAGGGGGCTAGCCGATAGCAATCAGCCCCAGCATTTT. Its protein is CASSQEDRGLADSNQPQHF.